This TCR beta chain derives from a study of Graves' ophthalmopathy and Graves' hyperthyroidism. Study observations and caveats: A 13-signature model separated ophthalmopathy from stable hyperthyroidism, about 91% sensitivity, roughly 81% specificity.

Exclusion applied to patients with other autoimmune diseases, uncontrolled infections, pregnancy or lactation. Patients were diagnosed from clinical symptoms, serum thyroxine, TRAb, thyroid ultrasound and orbital computed tomography. Many counts were recorded for this clonotype. The target antigen is unknown. The study amplified TCR beta CDR3 regions using RNA transcripts. In the first round, RT-PCR was carried out with HTBI primers, and a multiplex PCR formed the second round. Each CDR3 protein gets one entry after TCRdb re-called the multiplex PCR reads with MiXCR. The sample lists under 350,000 distinct CDR3 sequences; roughly 17% were seen once. The CDR3 length is 17 residues. Germline CDR1 DFQATT, CDR2 SNEGSKA (reference sequence). With 6 bases clipped from V and 2 bases from J, the junction kept 17 bases outside the gene matches.

The sample consisted of peripheral blood. The chain combines TRBV20-1 with TRBJ2-5, with 8 bases matching TRBD2. The source is an adult man with Graves' ophthalmopathy. In nucleotides, the CDR3 is TGCAGTGCCACCCCCCATTTAGCGGGGATTTTACAAGAGACCCAGTACTTC. Translation: CSATPHLAGILQETQYF.